These 28 T cell receptor beta chains share one sample of origin, sequenced in a study of T-cell memory formation after mild COVID-19. TCRdb re-derived calls from the 5' RACE reads in MiXCR, one entry per CDR3 protein. The sample comprises fewer than 350,000 distinct CDR3 sequences, 8% to 9% of which are singletons, and about 22% rests with the top ten. The source material was PBMCs or a T cell subset sorted from them (not recorded which). These receptors originate from a man aged 18 to 35 who had mild COVID-19 (a few samples of this study predate the infection). Cell type and time point are not known.

V is TRBV20-1 and J is TRBJ2-5; no clear D gene. Germline loops: CDR1 DFQATT, CDR2 SNEGSKA (reference sequence). V dropped 2 bases and J dropped 1 base, with 5 bases sitting between them. CDR3 length equals 12 residues. This CDR3 reads CSARPSQETQYF. CDR3 nucleotides: TGCAGTGCTAGACCCAGCCAAGAGACCCAGTACTTC.

This chain links TRBV9 with TRBJ1-1, with TRBD1 identical over 8 bases. Germline CDR1 reads SGDLS; CDR2 reads YYNGEE. This CDR3 spans 14 amino acids. The V and J ends lost 5 bases and 4 bases, in that order; junction bases with no gene match: 7. CDR3 in DNA: TGTGCCAGCAGAGACTACACAGGGGGCACTGAAGCTTTCTTT. Its translation is CASRDYTGGTEAFF.

J is TRBJ1-5 and V is TRBV24-1; possibly TRBD1 for D (5 bases). Trimming stripped 3 bases from V and 6 bases from J, with 11 bases between. Germline V gene lookup returns CDR1 KGHDR and CDR2 SFDVKD. The length of the CDR3 is 14 residues. As DNA, the CDR3 is TGTGCCACCAGTGATCCCCTCCAGGGTCAGCCCCAGCATTTT. It is translated as CATSDPLQGQPQHF.

The chain is built from TRBV12-3 or TRBV12-4 and TRBJ2-5, with D possibly TRBD1 on 6 matching bases. The length of the CDR3 is 13 residues. Deletions cut 6 bases from V and 2 bases from J, with 10 bases between. CDR3 residues: CASRLDSQETQYF. As DNA, the CDR3 is TGTGCCAGCAGGTTGGACAGTCAAGAGACCCAGTACTTC.

The chain uses TRBV5-1 and TRBJ2-1, with TRBD2 matching 11 bases. The V segment lost 1 base and the J segment 0 bases; nucleotides outside the gene matches: 6. Germline CDR1 SGHRS, CDR2 YFSETQ. The CDR3 is 18 amino acids. The CDR3 here is CASSLTSGGISSYNEQFF. In DNA form, the CDR3 reads TGCGCCAGCAGCTTGACTAGCGGGGGTATTAGCTCCTACAATGAGCAGTTCTTC.

This clonotype was detected a few times. This chain uses TRBV29-1 with TRBJ2-3; D possibly corresponds to TRBD2 (5 bases). V shed 4 bases and J shed 6 bases, with 8 bases lying between them. The CDR3 runs 11 residues. CDR1 is SQVTM and CDR2 is ANQGSEA in the germline V gene. The DNA for the CDR3 is TGCAGCGTTGCCGGCGGGGATACGCAGTATTTT. Translation gives CSVAGGDTQYF.

The J gene is TRBJ2-1, the V gene TRBV5-4; TRBD1 matches at 9 bases. Per germline, CDR1 SGHNT and CDR2 YYREEE (reference sequence). V lost 3 bases to trimming and J lost 1 base; unmatched junction nucleotides: 14. The CDR3 loop spans 19 amino acids. In DNA form, the CDR3 reads TGTGCCAGCAGCTCAGACCAAACGGGACAGGGAAGTTCCTACAATGAGCAGTTCTTC. This translates into CASSSDQTGQGSSYNEQFF.

This clonotype was counted a few times. V usage is TRBV6-2 or TRBV6-3 and J usage is TRBJ1-5, with TRBD1 matching 10 bases. CDR1 MNHEY and CDR2 SVGEGT come from the germline V gene. J gave up 2 bases and V 0 bases, and 7 bases lay outside the gene matches. The CDR3 length is 18 residues. In DNA form, the CDR3 reads TGTGCCAGCAGTTACTCGCCGGGACAGGGGAAGGGCAATCAGCCCCAGCATTTT. This gives the protein CASSYSPGQGKGNQPQHF.

The table lists this clonotype with a few counts. The genes are TRBV4-1 and TRBJ2-3, with D tentatively TRBD1 or TRBD2 (7 bases each). Germline lookup yields CDR1 MGHRA and CDR2 YSYEKL. CDR3 size: 16 residues. Trimming shortened V by 3 bases and J by 4 bases, and 17 bases separated the two germline ends. CDR3 in amino acids: CASSQERSGGADTQYF. The CDR3 coding sequence is TGCGCCAGCAGCCAGGAACGGTCAGGGGGGGCAGATACGCAGTATTTT.

The sample holds a few counts of this clonotype. The chain carries TRBV7-2 and TRBJ2-2; D is uncertain. The germline V gene encodes CDR1 SGHTA and CDR2 FQGNSA. V was shortened by 5 bases and J by 3 bases, with 7 bases between the two germline ends. The CDR3 spans 13 residues. The CDR3 reads CASSPQYTGELFF. In DNA form, the CDR3 reads TGTGCCAGCAGCCCCCAGTACACCGGGGAGCTGTTTTTT.

This clonotype was counted many times. The chain carries TRBV7-6 and TRBJ1-6; D is undetermined. The germline gives CDR1 SGHVS, CDR2 FNYEAQ. CDR3 length: 15 residues. V lost 5 bases to trimming and J lost 0 bases, with 8 bases between them. CDR3 coding DNA: TGTGCCAGCAGCCCCCAGGACTCCTATAATTCACCCCTCCACTTT. Protein: CASSPQDSYNSPLHF.

This clonotype has more than one count but fewer than ten. The chain recombines TRBV7-9 with TRBJ2-5, with a possible D match to TRBD2 (6 bases). Germline V gene data show CDR1 as SEHNR and CDR2 as FQNEAQ (reference sequence). V was shortened by 5 bases and J by 1 base, with 20 bases between the two germline ends. CDR3 length: 17 amino acids. CDR3 protein: CASSPSAVRGGQETQYF. CDR3 sequence (DNA): TGTGCCAGCAGCCCATCGGCCGTGCGGGGTGGCCAAGAGACCCAGTACTTC.

This clonotype appeared a few times. The V gene is TRBV7-2, the J gene TRBJ2-7, with a possible D match to TRBD2 (5 bases). Trimming removed 5 bases from V and 2 bases from J, with 10 bases in between. This CDR3 comprises 13 residues. Germline CDR1 reads SGHTA; CDR2 reads FQGNSA. In DNA, the CDR3 is TGTGCCAGCAGCCTCGGGGTCGCCTACGAGCAGTACGTC. This codes for CASSLGVAYEQYV.

The chain has TRBV9 and TRBJ2-5; D uncertain. Trimming stripped 2 bases from V and 3 bases from J, with 8 bases between. The CDR3 is 13 amino acids. The V gene's germline CDR1 is SGDLS and CDR2 YYNGEE. CDR3 DNA sequence: TGTGCCAGCAGCGTCCGAGACGAAGAGACCCAGTACTTC. Protein product: CASSVRDEETQYF. Full variable domain (outside the CDR3, taken from reference TRBV9 and TRBJ2-5): DSGVTQTPKHLITATGQRVTLRCSPRSGDLSVYWYQQSLDQGLQFLIQYYNGEERAKGNILERFSAQQFPDLHSELNLSSLELGDSALYFCASSVRDEETQYFGPGTRLLVL.

This clonotype was observed at least ten times. This chain connects TRBV7-6 to TRBJ2-1, with TRBD1 matching 11 bases. Trimming at V came to 5 bases and at J to 1 base, leaving 13 bases not matched to a gene. The CDR3 contains 19 residues. Germline CDR1 reads SGHVS; CDR2 reads FNYEAQ. CDR3 coding DNA: TGTGCCAGCAGCGGCACCGGGACAGGGGGTGGTACGTCCTACAATGAGCAGTTCTTC. It yields the protein CASSGTGTGGGTSYNEQFF.

This clonotype showed up many times. The J gene is TRBJ2-1, the V gene TRBV7-3; D remains ambiguous. The CDR3 loop spans 12 amino acids. CDR1 and CDR2 (germline): SGHTA, FQGTGA. Trimming shortened V by 3 bases and J by 8 bases, and 8 bases separated the two germline ends. CDR3 in amino acids: CASSLRGHEQFF. Here the CDR3 DNA reads TGTGCCAGCAGCTTGAGAGGACATGAGCAGTTCTTC.

The chain is built from TRBV7-9 and TRBJ2-2; D remains unclear. The germline V gene encodes CDR1 SEHNR and CDR2 FQNEAQ (reference sequence). The CDR3 spans 13 residues. The germline V and J ends were trimmed by 1 base and 6 bases, with 6 bases remaining between them. CDR3 residues: CASSLDVPGELFF. The CDR3 DNA sequence: TGTGCCAGCAGCTTAGACGTCCCCGGGGAGCTGTTTTTT.

The chain joins TRBV7-6 to TRBJ2-1; TRBD1 agrees at 9 bases. The CDR3 covers 14 residues. The ends lost 11 bases at V and 7 bases at J; junction bases unmatched: 12. Germline loops: CDR1 SGHVS, CDR2 FNYEAQ. The CDR3 DNA reads as TGTGCCCCTCCGGGGGGACAGGGAGTAAATGAGCAGTTCTTC. This gives the protein CAPPGGQGVNEQFF.

The rearrangement joins TRBV6-5 to TRBJ2-3; 10 bases fit TRBD2. CDR3 size: 16 residues. The V and J ends lost 6 bases and 0 bases, in that order; junction bases with no gene match: 6. Germline-derived CDR1 and CDR2 are MNHEY and SVGAGI. In DNA, the CDR3 is TGTGCCAGCAGCCGTCGGACTAGCGGAAGCACAGATACGCAGTATTTT. Amino acid sequence: CASSRRTSGSTDTQYF.

Only a few counts were recorded for this clonotype. The V call is TRBV18, the J call TRBJ2-5, with TRBD1 identical over 10 bases. CDR3 length equals 17 residues. The V gene's germline CDR1 is KGHSH and CDR2 LQKENI. V lost 1 base to trimming and J lost 4 bases; unmatched junction nucleotides: 9. CDR3 residues: CASSPRNGQGESETQYF. In nucleotides, the CDR3 is TGTGCCAGCTCACCACGTAATGGACAGGGGGAATCAGAGACCCAGTACTTC.

This clonotype has ten or more counts. This rearrangement joins TRBV7-2 to TRBJ2-2; D is possibly TRBD1 (5 bases). The CDR3 runs 14 residues. Germline V gives CDR1 SGHTA, CDR2 FQGNSA. V lost 5 bases and J 4 bases, leaving 11 bases between the germline ends. CDR3 amino acids: CASSQDILTGELFF. The CDR3 DNA reads as TGTGCCAGCAGCCAGGACATCCTCACCGGGGAGCTGTTTTTT. The variable domain in full, completed from reference TRBV7-2 and TRBJ2-2, reads GAGVSQSPSNKVTEKGKDVELRCDPISGHTALYWYRQSLGQGLEFLIYFQGNSAPDKSGLPSDRFSAERTGGSVSTLTIQRTQQEDSAVYLCASSQDILTGELFFGEGSRLTVL.

This clonotype was picked up a small number of times. The chain links TRBV12-3 or TRBV12-4 to TRBJ1-5, with 7 bases that match TRBD1. The CDR3 covers 15 residues. V trimming: 6 bases; J trimming: 7 bases; junction bases outside the gene matches: 12. Written as DNA, the CDR3 is TGTGCCAGCAGACCACAGGGGTTGATAGGACAGCCCCAGCATTTT. The encoded protein is CASRPQGLIGQPQHF.

This clonotype has ten or more counts. This chain links TRBV5-8 with TRBJ1-1, with 7 bases matching TRBD1. V lost 3 bases to trimming and J lost 3 bases; unmatched junction nucleotides: 5. There are 14 residues in the CDR3. CDR1 and CDR2 (germline): SGHTS, YDEGEE. CDR3 bases: TGTGCCAGCAGCTCAGGGGGTGGGGACACTGAAGCTTTCTTT. It translates to CASSSGGGDTEAFF.

The V call is TRBV6-2 or TRBV6-3, the J call TRBJ2-6; D is undetermined. CDR1 and CDR2 from the germline V gene are MNHEY and SVGEGT. This CDR3 has 17 residues. Trimming stripped 2 bases from V and 4 bases from J, with 15 bases between. The CDR3, as DNA: TGTGCCAGCAGTTACCATTCATCCGGGCCCGGGGCCAACGTCCTGACTTTC. Translation gives CASSYHSSGPGANVLTF.

This clonotype was seen at least ten times. The chain carries TRBV6-2 or TRBV6-3 and TRBJ2-7; D gene uncertain. The CDR3 sequence is 9 residues long. V was clipped by 7 bases and J by 9 bases, with 7 bases between them. Germline V gives CDR1 MNHEY, CDR2 SVGEGT. Written as DNA, the CDR3 is TGTGCCAGCACGCCGACGCAGTACGTC. Its protein product is CASTPTQYV.

This clonotype was counted only a few times. The genes are TRBV6-1 and TRBJ1-4, with D maybe TRBD1 (5 bases). CDR1 is MNHNS, CDR2 SASEGT, per germline. The CDR3 spans 14 residues. The V end was cut by 3 bases, the J end by 10 bases, with 15 bases between. CDR3 in DNA: TGTGCCAGCAGTGACCAACCCAGGGTTGGAAAACTGTTTTTT. The encoded protein is CASSDQPRVGKLFF.

This clonotype was observed a few times. V gene TRBV20-1 combines with J gene TRBJ2-1; D perhaps matches TRBD1 (6 bases). Germline values: CDR1 DFQATT, CDR2 SNEGSKA (reference sequence). The CDR3 runs 14 residues. The V gene lost 2 bases and the J gene lost 4 bases, with 12 bases spanning the gap. The CDR3: CSARQGPAYNEQFF. CDR3 DNA: TGCAGTGCTAGACAGGGGCCAGCATACAATGAGCAGTTCTTC.

This rearrangement joins TRBV6-5 to TRBJ1-2; D remains ambiguous. In germline, CDR1 is MNHEY, CDR2 SVGAGI. V was pared by 0 bases and J by 7 bases, with 9 bases between. CDR3 length: 13 residues. The CDR3 protein is CASSYSVNRGYTF. CDR3 DNA: TGTGCCAGCAGTTACTCGGTTAACCGTGGCTACACCTTC.